The rows below give T cell receptor beta chains drawn from one sample of a study of T cells in Graves' hyperthyroidism and ophthalmopathy. TCRdb passed the multiplex PCR reads through MiXCR, listing each CDR3 protein once. The repertoire holds some 550,000 distinct CDR3 sequences, more than 15% seen once, with roughly 3.5% in the top ten. The sequencing sample was made of blood. Source of these receptors: a woman in her forties with Graves' ophthalmopathy. The conserved cysteine and the conserved F or W are not part of the CDR3 here. Fields, in order: J gene, V gene, CDR3 protein.

>TRBJ1-3|TRBV5-1
ASSLAWEGALGNTIY
>TRBJ2-1|TRBV18
ASSPYRYNEQF
>TRBJ1-1|TRBV30
AWSTNRGMNTEAF
>TRBJ2-3|TRBV6-2/TRBV6-3
ASRNSGPGHYSTDTQY
>TRBJ2-5|TRBV12-3/TRBV12-4
ASSSGDRWTETQY
>TRBJ1-4|TRBV14
ASSTRRGVNEKLF
>TRBJ2-7|TRBV10-3
AISDLGAGTEQY
>TRBJ2-7|TRBV10-1
ASSESGSWSSYEQY
>TRBJ1-1|TRBV10-3
AISALGDTEAF
>TRBJ1-3|TRBV6-1
ASSRDRRTGNTIY
>TRBJ1-2|TRBV7-9
ASSLVRTDTGEGYT
>TRBJ1-3|TRBV2
ASRRQEVSGNTIY
>TRBJ2-5|TRBV4-1
ASSRQALQETQY
>TRBJ1-1|TRBV20-1
SARLGGLDTEAF
>TRBJ2-2|TRBV12-3/TRBV12-4
ASSLVLGPTGELF
>TRBJ1-2|TRBV7-9
ASNLAGGAYGYT
>TRBJ2-7|TRBV20-1
SAREGAVISYEQY
>TRBJ2-7|TRBV12-3/TRBV12-4
ASTQGAGLDEQY
>TRBJ2-7|TRBV20-1
SASGGVYEQY
>TRBJ1-2|TRBV20-1
SAISGLFYGYT
>TRBJ1-1|TRBV2
AEGGRYTEAF
>TRBJ2-4|TRBV5-1
ASSSGTGSGNKY
>TRBJ2-7|TRBV2
ASSELLLEGGQGYEQY
>TRBJ2-2|TRBV27
ASSLMAGHTGELF
>TRBJ1-1|TRBV6-5
ASSYSRTGVTEAF
>TRBJ2-3|TRBV5-4
ASSYTYSDTQY
>TRBJ1-2|TRBV5-6
ASRRTDLYGYT
>TRBJ1-4|TRBV12-3/TRBV12-4
ATTGTDSLNEKLF